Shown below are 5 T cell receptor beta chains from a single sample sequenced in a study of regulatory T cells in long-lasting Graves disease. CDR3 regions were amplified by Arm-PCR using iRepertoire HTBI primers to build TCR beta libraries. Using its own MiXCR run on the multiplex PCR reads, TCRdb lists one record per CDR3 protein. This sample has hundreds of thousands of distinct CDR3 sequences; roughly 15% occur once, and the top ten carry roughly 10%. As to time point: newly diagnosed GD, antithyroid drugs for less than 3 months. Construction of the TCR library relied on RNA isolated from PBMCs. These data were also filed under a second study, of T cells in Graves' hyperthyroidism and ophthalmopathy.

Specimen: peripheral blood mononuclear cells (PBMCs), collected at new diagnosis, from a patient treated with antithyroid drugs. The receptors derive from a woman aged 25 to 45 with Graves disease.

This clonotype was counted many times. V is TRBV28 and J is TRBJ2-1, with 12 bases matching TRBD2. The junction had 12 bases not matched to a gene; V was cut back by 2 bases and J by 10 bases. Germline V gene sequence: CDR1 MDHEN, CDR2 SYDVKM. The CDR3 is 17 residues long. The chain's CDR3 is CASSLLAGGPPKGEQFF. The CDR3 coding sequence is TGTGCCAGCAGTTTACTAGCGGGAGGGCCGCCTAAGGGGGAGCAGTTCTTC.

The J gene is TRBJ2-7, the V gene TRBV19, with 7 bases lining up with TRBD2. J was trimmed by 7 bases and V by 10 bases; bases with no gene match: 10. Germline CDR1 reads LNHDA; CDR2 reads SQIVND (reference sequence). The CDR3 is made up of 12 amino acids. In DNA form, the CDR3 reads TGTGCCACTTCTGAGGGAGGGTATGAGCAGTACTTC. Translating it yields CATSEGGYEQYF.

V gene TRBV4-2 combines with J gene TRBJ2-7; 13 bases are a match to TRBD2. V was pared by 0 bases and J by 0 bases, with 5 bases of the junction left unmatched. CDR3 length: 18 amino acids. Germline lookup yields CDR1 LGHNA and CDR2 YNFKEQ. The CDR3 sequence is CASSQDGTSGTPSYEQYF. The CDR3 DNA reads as TGTGCCAGCAGCCAAGATGGGACTAGCGGGACCCCCTCCTACGAGCAGTACTTC.

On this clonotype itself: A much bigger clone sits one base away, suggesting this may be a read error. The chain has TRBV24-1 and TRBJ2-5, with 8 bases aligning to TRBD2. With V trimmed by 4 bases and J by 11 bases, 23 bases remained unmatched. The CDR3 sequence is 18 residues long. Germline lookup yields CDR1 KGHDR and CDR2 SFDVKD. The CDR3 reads CATSDTIQSGSTHNEQYF. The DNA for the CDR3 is TGTGCCACCAGTGACACGATCCAAAGCGGGAGCACCCACAATGAGCAGTACTTC.

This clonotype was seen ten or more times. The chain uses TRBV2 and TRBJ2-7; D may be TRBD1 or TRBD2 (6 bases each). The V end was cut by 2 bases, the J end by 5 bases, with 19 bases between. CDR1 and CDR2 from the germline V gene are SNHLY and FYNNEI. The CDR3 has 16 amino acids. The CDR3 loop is CASSEHGTRGLNEQYF. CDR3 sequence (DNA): TGTGCCAGCAGTGAACACGGGACACGGGGGCTAAACGAGCAGTACTTC.